This section outlines one T cell receptor (beta chain) sequence together with its context. Its antigen is not known. Naive CD8 isolation took CD45RO-negative cells positively selected for CCR7 and excluded terminally differentiated effector memory CD45RA+ cells. Germline CDR1 reads PRHDT; CDR2 reads FYEKMQ (reference sequence). The CDR3 contains 15 residues. Trimming took off 2 bases at V and 5 bases at J, with 13 bases between the two ends. TCRdb's table, derived via immunoSEQ multiplex PCR, lists solely in-frame clones and lacks some. The sample yields approximately 810,000 clones, about 91% seen once. These data belong to a study of shared clonotypes between healthy human individuals. Study-level results: Naive subsets, compared against memory subsets, generally had larger estimated richness values.

The receptor's source is a man aged 30-40 years in good health. The specimen sequenced was naive CD8+ T cells sorted from blood. The chain links TRBV13 to TRBJ2-1; a possible D gene is TRBD2 (6 bases). The CDR3 loop reads CASSLSLAGNNEQFF. CDR3 coding DNA: TGTGCCAGCAGCTTATCCCTGGCGGGGAACAATGAGCAGTTCTTC.